In this sample, the clone carrying this TCR beta chain turned up a few times. The data were taken from a study of blood T cell repertoires in COVID-19. Study-wide background: The samples span acute and convalescent COVID-19 from the United States, Italy and Spain. Sample material is recorded as cDNA or gDNA derived from T cells, B-cell-depleted T cells, or PBMCs.

Trimming at V came to 3 bases and at J to 5 bases, leaving 12 bases not matched to a gene. Germline V gene data show CDR1 as SGHTA and CDR2 as FQGNSA. The CDR3 runs 17 residues. In the original processing: Amplification of reference gene primers was used by the study to estimate nucleated cell counts. Here immunoSEQ multiplex PCR was the method, and the copy in TCRdb shows in-frame clones only, minus some. V and J calls and clone size are given by that table; D and trimming were obtained from the DNA. The profile shows nearly 110,000 clones, roughly 80% of them singletons. The rearrangement uses TRBV7-2 and TRBJ2-3; 9 bases align to TRBD2. Sequencing used peripheral blood. The clonotype comes from a human donor in a cohort sampled during active COVID-19. CDR3 sequence (DNA): TGTGCCAGCAGCTTGGGGGGTCTAGCGGGGACGGGAGATACGCAGTATTTT. Translating gives CASSLGGLAGTGDTQYF.